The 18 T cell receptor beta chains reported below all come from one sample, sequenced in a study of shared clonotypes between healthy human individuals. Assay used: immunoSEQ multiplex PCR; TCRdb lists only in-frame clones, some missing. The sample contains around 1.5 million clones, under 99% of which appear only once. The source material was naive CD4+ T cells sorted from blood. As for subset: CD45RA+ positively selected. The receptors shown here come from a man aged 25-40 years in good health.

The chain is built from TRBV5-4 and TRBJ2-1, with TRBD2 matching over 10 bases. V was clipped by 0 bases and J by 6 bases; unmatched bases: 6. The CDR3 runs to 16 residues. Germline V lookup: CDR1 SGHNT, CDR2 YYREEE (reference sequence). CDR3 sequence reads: CASSLGSGRVGNEQFF. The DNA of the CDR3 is TGTGCCAGCAGCTTGGGCAGCGGGAGGGTGGGCAATGAGCAGTTCTTC.

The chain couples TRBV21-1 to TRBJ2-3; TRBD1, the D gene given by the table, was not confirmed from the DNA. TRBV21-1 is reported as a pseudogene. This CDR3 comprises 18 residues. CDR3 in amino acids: CASSKDDPGQGFTDTQYF. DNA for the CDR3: TGTGCCAGCAGCAAAGATGACCCGGGACAGGGGTTCACAGATACGCAGTATTTT.

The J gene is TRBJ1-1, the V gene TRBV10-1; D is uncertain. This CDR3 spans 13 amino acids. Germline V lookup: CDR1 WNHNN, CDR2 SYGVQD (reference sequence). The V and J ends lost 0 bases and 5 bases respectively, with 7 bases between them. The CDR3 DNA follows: TGCGCCAGCAGTGAGTCAAAGGAGACTGAAGCTTTCTTT. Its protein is CASSESKETEAFF.

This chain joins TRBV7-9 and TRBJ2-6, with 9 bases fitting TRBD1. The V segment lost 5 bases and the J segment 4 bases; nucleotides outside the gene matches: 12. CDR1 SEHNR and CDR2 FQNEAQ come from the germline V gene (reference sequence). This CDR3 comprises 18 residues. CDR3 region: CASSLSGTGYSGANVLTF. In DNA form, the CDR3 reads TGTGCCAGCAGCCTGAGCGGGACAGGGTATTCCGGGGCCAACGTCCTGACTTTC.

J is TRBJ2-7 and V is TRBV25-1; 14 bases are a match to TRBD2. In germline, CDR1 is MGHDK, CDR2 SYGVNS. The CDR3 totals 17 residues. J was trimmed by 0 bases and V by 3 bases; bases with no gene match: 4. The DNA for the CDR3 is TGTGCCAGCAGTGAGGGACTAGCGGGAGAATACTCCTACGAGCAGTACTTC. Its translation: CASSEGLAGEYSYEQYF.

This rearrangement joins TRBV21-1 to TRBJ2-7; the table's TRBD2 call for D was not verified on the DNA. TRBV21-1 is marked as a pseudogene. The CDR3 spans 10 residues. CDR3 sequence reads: CARPGDEQYF. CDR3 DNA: TGTGCTCGCCCGGGTGACGAGCAGTACTTC.

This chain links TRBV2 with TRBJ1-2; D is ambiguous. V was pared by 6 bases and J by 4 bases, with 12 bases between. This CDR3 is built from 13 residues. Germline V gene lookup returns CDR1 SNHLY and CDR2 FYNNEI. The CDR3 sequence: CASRVHGLYGYTF. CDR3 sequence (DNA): TGTGCCAGCAGAGTACATGGGCTCTATGGCTACACCTTC.

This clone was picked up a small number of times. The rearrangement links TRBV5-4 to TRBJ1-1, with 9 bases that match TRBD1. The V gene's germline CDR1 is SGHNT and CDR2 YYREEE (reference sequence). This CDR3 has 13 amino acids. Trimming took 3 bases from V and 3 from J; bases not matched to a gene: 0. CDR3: CASSYRGHTEAFF. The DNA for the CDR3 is TGTGCCAGCAGCTACAGGGGGCACACTGAAGCTTTCTTT.

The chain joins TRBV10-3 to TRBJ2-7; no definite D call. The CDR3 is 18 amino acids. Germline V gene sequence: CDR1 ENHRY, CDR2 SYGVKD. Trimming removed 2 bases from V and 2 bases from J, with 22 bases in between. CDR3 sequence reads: CAISEPRHLGVVAYEQYF. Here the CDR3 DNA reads TGTGCCATCAGTGAGCCCCGCCACCTAGGTGTCGTCGCCTACGAGCAGTACTTC.

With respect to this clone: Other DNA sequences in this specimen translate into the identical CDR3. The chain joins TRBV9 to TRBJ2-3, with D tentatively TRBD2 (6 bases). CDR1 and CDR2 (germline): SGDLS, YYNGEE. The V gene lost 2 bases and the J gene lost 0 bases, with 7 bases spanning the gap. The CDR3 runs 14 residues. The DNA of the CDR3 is TGTGCCAGCAGCGTCGGGACTAGCACAGATACGCAGTATTTT. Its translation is CASSVGTSTDTQYF.

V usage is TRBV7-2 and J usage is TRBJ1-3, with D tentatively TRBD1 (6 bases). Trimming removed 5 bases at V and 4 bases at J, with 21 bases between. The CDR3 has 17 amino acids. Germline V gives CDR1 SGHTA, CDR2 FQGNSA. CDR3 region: CASSPGGGRLQGNTIYF. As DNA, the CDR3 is TGTGCCAGCAGCCCGGGGGGCGGCAGACTGCAGGGAAACACCATATATTTT.

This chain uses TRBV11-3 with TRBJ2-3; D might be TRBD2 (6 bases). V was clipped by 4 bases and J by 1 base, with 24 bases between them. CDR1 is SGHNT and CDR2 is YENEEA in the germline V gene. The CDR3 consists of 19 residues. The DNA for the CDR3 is TGTGCCAGCAGCTCCCCGAATACAAATGGCACTAGCCGCACAGATACGCAGTATTTT. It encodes CASSSPNTNGTSRTDTQYF.

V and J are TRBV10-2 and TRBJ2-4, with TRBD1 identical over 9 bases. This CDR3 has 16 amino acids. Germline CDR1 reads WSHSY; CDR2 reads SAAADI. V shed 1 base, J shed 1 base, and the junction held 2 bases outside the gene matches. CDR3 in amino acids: CASSEWTGVAKNIQYF. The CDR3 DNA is TGCGCCAGCAGTGAGTGGACAGGGGTGGCCAAAAACATTCAGTACTTC.

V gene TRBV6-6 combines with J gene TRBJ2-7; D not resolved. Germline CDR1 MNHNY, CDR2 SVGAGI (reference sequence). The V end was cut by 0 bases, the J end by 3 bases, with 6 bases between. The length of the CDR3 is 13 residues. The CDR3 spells CASSYSTVYEQYF. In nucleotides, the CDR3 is TGTGCCAGCAGTTACTCGACGGTCTACGAGCAGTACTTC.

This chain's CDR3 is CASSYGRSLYEQYF. As DNA, the CDR3 is TGTGCCAGCAGTTATGGGAGGAGCCTCTACGAGCAGTACTTC. The rearrangement links TRBV6-6 to TRBJ2-7; D possibly corresponds to TRBD2 (6 bases). The V and J ends lost 3 bases and 3 bases respectively, with 12 bases between them. This CDR3 is built from 14 residues. The germline gives CDR1 MNHNY, CDR2 SVGAGI (reference sequence).

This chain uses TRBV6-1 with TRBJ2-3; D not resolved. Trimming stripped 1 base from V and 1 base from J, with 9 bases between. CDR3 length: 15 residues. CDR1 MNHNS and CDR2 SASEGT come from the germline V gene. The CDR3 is CASSEVLSGTDTQYF. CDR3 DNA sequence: TGTGCCAGCAGTGAAGTTTTGAGTGGCACAGATACGCAGTATTTT.

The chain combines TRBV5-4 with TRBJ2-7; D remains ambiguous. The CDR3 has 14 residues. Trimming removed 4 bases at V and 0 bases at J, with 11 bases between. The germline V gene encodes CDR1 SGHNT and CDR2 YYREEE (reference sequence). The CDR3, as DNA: TGTGCCAGCAGCCAAGTGGGCAACTCCTACGAGCAGTACTTC. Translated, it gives CASSQVGNSYEQYF. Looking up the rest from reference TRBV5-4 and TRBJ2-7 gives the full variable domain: ETGVTQSPTHLIKTRGQQVTLRCSSQSGHNTVSWYQQALGQGPQFIFQYYREEENGRGNFPPRFSGLQFPNYSSELNVNALELDDSALYLCASSQVGNSYEQYFGPGTRLTVT.

The CDR3: CAISGAATSTDTQYF. The DNA for the CDR3 is TGTGCCATCTCGGGCGCCGCGACTAGCACAGATACGCAGTATTTT. The V gene is TRBV7-9, the J gene TRBJ2-3; no firm D call. Germline lookup yields CDR1 SEHNR and CDR2 FQNEAQ (reference sequence). This CDR3 region has 15 residues. Trimming left V 10 bases short and J 0 bases short, with 17 bases between. Drawing the rest from reference TRBV7-9 and TRBJ2-3, the complete variable domain is DTGVSQNPRHKITKRGQNVTFRCDPISEHNRLYWYRQTLGQGPEFLTYFQNEAQLEKSRLLSDRFSAERPKGSFSTLEIQRTEQGDSAMYLCAISGAATSTDTQYFGPGTRLTVL.